The clone carrying this T cell receptor beta chain was seen at least ten times. Antigen unknown. Regions amplified from RNA transcripts were the TCR beta CDR3 regions. HTBI primers were used for first-round RT-PCR of the TCR CDR3. TCRdb re-derived calls from the multiplex PCR reads in MiXCR, one entry per CDR3 protein. The sample has a few hundred thousand distinct CDR3 sequences; around a sixth are singletons. This sample stems from a study of T cells in Graves' hyperthyroidism and ophthalmopathy. Across the whole study: The authors collected peripheral blood at initial diagnosis, before any treatment. Study conclusions and caveats: Progression to ophthalmopathy was predicted a median of 6.5 months early. Patients with ophthalmopathy were separated from those with stable hyperthyroidism by a 13 V-J model. Most expanded thyroid clonotypes above 0.001 also appeared in blood.

Germline V gene data show CDR1 as SEHNR and CDR2 as FQNEAQ (reference sequence). The CDR3 consists of 16 residues. V shed 4 bases, J shed 6 bases, and the junction held 8 bases outside the gene matches. The material sequenced was blood. The V and J genes are TRBV7-9 and TRBJ2-4; the match to TRBD2 covers 11 bases. This clonotype was sampled from a woman between 45 and 60 years old with Graves' hyperthyroidism. In DNA form, the CDR3 reads TGTGCCAGCAGCTCCATAGCGGGAGGGGAAGGAAACATTCAGTACTTC. Protein: CASSSIAGGEGNIQYF.